A selection of T cell receptor beta chains follows, all from one sample in a study of blood T cell repertoires in COVID-19. TCRdb's copy holds only in-frame clones and misses some; the assay was immunoSEQ multiplex PCR. The sample records roughly 80,000 clones, roughly 79% being singletons. The specimen sequenced was peripheral blood. The receptors here all came from a man older than 75 with acute or convalescent COVID-19. Each CDR3 is given with its conserved first and last residue. Each record gives: V gene, D gene, clone size, J gene, CDR3 protein, CDR3 DNA. A D gene is named only where the DNA matches it firmly. Only part of the rows carry a size: once, few, many, or a class if the clone is expanded.

v_gene: TRBV9; d_gene: -; abundance: once; j_gene: TRBJ2-3; CDR3aa: CASSVTTGDTQYF; CDR3nt: TGTGCCAGCAGCGTAACGACGGGAGATACGCAGTATTTT
v_gene: TRBV5-1; d_gene: -; abundance: -; j_gene: TRBJ2-2; CDR3aa: CASSAERREVAGELFF; CDR3nt: TGCGCCAGCAGCGCCGAGCGCAGGGAGGTAGCCGGGGAGCTGTTTTTT
v_gene: TRBV4-1; d_gene: TRBD1; abundance: -; j_gene: TRBJ1-4; CDR3aa: CASSQIRTGVNLRMRSNEKLFF; CDR3nt: TGCGCCAGCAGCCAAATTCGGACAGGAGTTAACCTAAGAATGCGGTCTAATGAAAAACTGTTTTTT
v_gene: TRBV3-1/TRBV3-2; d_gene: -; abundance: -; j_gene: TRBJ1-4; CDR3aa: CASSPEARLRLFF; CDR3nt: TGTGCCAGCAGCCCGGAGGCGAGGTTAAGGCTGTTTTTT
v_gene: TRBV19; d_gene: TRBD2; abundance: -; j_gene: TRBJ2-1; CDR3aa: CASNPSGISNEQFF; CDR3nt: TGTGCCAGTAATCCTAGCGGGATTAGCAATGAGCAGTTCTTC
v_gene: TRBV4-3; d_gene: -; abundance: -; j_gene: TRBJ1-1; CDR3aa: CASSQETPMNTEAFF; CDR3nt: TGCGCCAGCAGCCAAGAGACACCGATGAACACTGAAGCTTTCTTT
v_gene: TRBV2; d_gene: -; abundance: -; j_gene: TRBJ1-6; CDR3aa: CASSEGKGWNSPLHF; CDR3nt: TGTGCCAGCAGTGAGGGTAAGGGGTGGAATTCACCCCTCCACTTT
v_gene: TRBV10-3; d_gene: TRBD1; abundance: -; j_gene: TRBJ1-2; CDR3aa: CAISESKGGQGANGYTF; CDR3nt: TGTGCCATCAGTGAGTCGAAGGGCGGACAGGGGGCAAATGGCTACACCTTC
v_gene: TRBV12-3/TRBV12-4; d_gene: -; abundance: -; j_gene: TRBJ2-3; CDR3aa: CASRPEADTQYF; CDR3nt: TGTGCCAGCAGGCCGGAGGCAGATACGCAGTATTTT
v_gene: TRBV28; d_gene: -; abundance: -; j_gene: TRBJ2-7; CDR3aa: CASSLGLTYEQYF; CDR3nt: TGTGCCAGCAGTTTAGGACTCACCTACGAGCAGTACTTC
v_gene: TRBV28; d_gene: TRBD1; abundance: -; j_gene: TRBJ1-3; CDR3aa: CASSLMGQGTSGNTIYF; CDR3nt: TGTGCCAGCAGTTTAATGGGACAGGGTACTTCTGGAAACACCATATATTTT
v_gene: TRBV28; d_gene: -; abundance: -; j_gene: TRBJ1-3; CDR3aa: CASSWEGSGNTIYF; CDR3nt: TGTGCCAGCAGTTGGGAGGGCTCTGGGAACACCATATATTTT
v_gene: TRBV29-1; d_gene: TRBD2; abundance: -; j_gene: TRBJ2-1; CDR3aa: CSVVGTSGSYNEQFF; CDR3nt: TGCAGCGTTGTGGGGACTAGCGGTTCCTACAATGAGCAGTTCTTC
v_gene: TRBV30; d_gene: TRBD1; abundance: -; j_gene: TRBJ2-3; CDR3aa: CAWGQGRSTDTQYF; CDR3nt: TGTGCCTGGGGACAGGGCCGGAGCACAGATACGCAGTATTTT
v_gene: TRBV2; d_gene: TRBD1; abundance: -; j_gene: TRBJ2-7; CDR3aa: CASRTGGSYEQYF; CDR3nt: TGTGCCAGCCGGACAGGGGGAAGCTACGAGCAGTACTTC
v_gene: TRBV9; d_gene: -; abundance: -; j_gene: TRBJ1-1; CDR3aa: CASSVVDSYSEAFF; CDR3nt: TGTGCCAGCAGCGTAGTAGACAGCTATAGCGAAGCTTTCTTT
v_gene: TRBV7-9; d_gene: -; abundance: -; j_gene: TRBJ2-5; CDR3aa: CASSSPERETQYF; CDR3nt: TGTGCCAGCAGTTCCCCGGAGCGGGAGACCCAGTACTTC
v_gene: TRBV5-1; d_gene: -; abundance: -; j_gene: TRBJ1-1; CDR3aa: CASSLAGMETEAFF; CDR3nt: TGCGCCAGCAGCTTGGCGGGGATGGAAACTGAAGCTTTCTTT
v_gene: TRBV28; d_gene: TRBD2; abundance: -; j_gene: TRBJ2-7; CDR3aa: CASSSLAGAYEQYF; CDR3nt: TGTGCCAGCAGTTCTCTAGCGGGGGCCTACGAGCAGTACTTC
v_gene: TRBV29-1; d_gene: -; abundance: -; j_gene: TRBJ2-4; CDR3aa: CSVQSRGLAKNIQYF; CDR3nt: TGCAGCGTTCAATCGCGGGGATTAGCCAAAAACATTCAGTACTTC
v_gene: TRBV5-6; d_gene: -; abundance: -; j_gene: TRBJ2-7; CDR3aa: CASSLRDLYEQYF; CDR3nt: TGTGCCAGCAGCTTGCGGGATTTGTACGAGCAGTACTTC
v_gene: TRBV18; d_gene: -; abundance: -; j_gene: TRBJ2-1; CDR3aa: CASSRSSRNNEQFF; CDR3nt: TGTGCCAGCTCAAGGTCTTCGAGGAACAATGAGCAGTTCTTC
v_gene: TRBV10-3; d_gene: TRBD2; abundance: few; j_gene: TRBJ2-1; CDR3aa: CAISPGTSAYNEQFF; CDR3nt: TGTGCCATCAGCCCCGGGACTAGCGCGTACAATGAGCAGTTCTTC
v_gene: TRBV5-1; d_gene: TRBD2; abundance: -; j_gene: TRBJ2-1; CDR3aa: CASSLGGLAGVDEQFF; CDR3nt: TGCGCCAGCAGCTTGGGGGGACTAGCGGGAGTAGATGAGCAGTTCTTC
v_gene: TRBV5-1; d_gene: TRBD1; abundance: -; j_gene: TRBJ2-1; CDR3aa: CASSHPGQGYNEQFF; CDR3nt: TGCGCCAGCAGCCATCCGGGACAGGGCTACAATGAGCAGTTCTTC
v_gene: TRBV7-8; d_gene: TRBD1; abundance: -; j_gene: TRBJ2-5; CDR3aa: CASSLTRFLVGTGLERETQYF; CDR3nt: TGTGCCAGCAGCTTAACGCGTTTCCTTGTGGGGACAGGGTTGGAACGTGAGACCCAGTACTTC
v_gene: TRBV18; d_gene: TRBD1; abundance: few; j_gene: TRBJ1-5; CDR3aa: CASSTGLGQPQHF; CDR3nt: TGTGCCAGCTCGACAGGGTTGGGACAGCCCCAGCATTTT
v_gene: TRBV6-6; d_gene: TRBD1; abundance: few; j_gene: TRBJ2-7; CDR3aa: CASSGTGGGEQYF; CDR3nt: TGTGCCAGCAGTGGGACAGGGGGCGGTGAGCAGTACTTC
v_gene: TRBV7-3; d_gene: -; abundance: -; j_gene: TRBJ2-6; CDR3aa: CASSPKAGSGANVLTF; CDR3nt: TGTGCCAGCAGCCCGAAAGCAGGGTCTGGGGCCAACGTCCTGACTTTC
v_gene: TRBV5-1; d_gene: TRBD2; abundance: -; j_gene: TRBJ2-1; CDR3aa: CASSVTSGGSNEQFF; CDR3nt: TGCGCCAGCAGCGTTACTAGCGGGGGGTCCAATGAGCAGTTCTTC
v_gene: TRBV6-5; d_gene: -; abundance: -; j_gene: TRBJ1-5; CDR3aa: CASSLDRKNQPQHF; CDR3nt: TGTGCCAGCAGCCTAGACAGAAAAAATCAGCCCCAGCATTTT
v_gene: TRBV6-2/TRBV6-3; d_gene: TRBD2; abundance: -; j_gene: TRBJ2-5; CDR3aa: CASSYPSGRAGETQYF; CDR3nt: TGTGCCAGCAGTTACCCTAGCGGGAGGGCCGGTGAGACCCAGTACTTC
v_gene: TRBV19; d_gene: -; abundance: -; j_gene: TRBJ1-1; CDR3aa: CASGLYRTDTSVGEAFF; CDR3nt: TGTGCCAGTGGACTTTACAGGACAGACACCTCCGTGGGTGAAGCTTTCTTT
v_gene: TRBV6-5; d_gene: -; abundance: -; j_gene: TRBJ1-5; CDR3aa: CASSYLQGQPQHF; CDR3nt: TGTGCCAGCAGTTACTTACAGGGTCAGCCCCAGCATTTT
v_gene: TRBV7-2; d_gene: -; abundance: -; j_gene: TRBJ2-1; CDR3aa: CASSFRLSGGNEQFF; CDR3nt: TGTGCCAGCAGCTTTAGACTCAGTGGCGGCAATGAGCAGTTCTTC
v_gene: TRBV18; d_gene: -; abundance: -; j_gene: TRBJ2-7; CDR3aa: CASSPLDSAYEQYF; CDR3nt: TGTGCCAGCTCACCACTGGACAGCGCCTACGAGCAGTACTTC
v_gene: TRBV28; d_gene: TRBD2; abundance: -; j_gene: TRBJ2-3; CDR3aa: CASSPMTSGLVTQYF; CDR3nt: TGTGCCAGCAGCCCGATGACTAGCGGGTTGGTTACGCAGTATTTT
v_gene: TRBV5-6; d_gene: TRBD1; abundance: -; j_gene: TRBJ1-2; CDR3aa: CASSNRDRGPYGYTF; CDR3nt: TGTGCCAGCAGCAACCGGGACAGGGGTCCCTATGGCTACACCTTC
v_gene: TRBV5-4; d_gene: -; abundance: -; j_gene: TRBJ1-4; CDR3aa: CASSSQSNEKLFF; CDR3nt: TGTGCCAGCAGCTCACAATCTAATGAAAAACTGTTTTTT
v_gene: TRBV19; d_gene: -; abundance: once; j_gene: TRBJ2-7; CDR3aa: CASSPTGWAYEQYF; CDR3nt: TGTGCCAGTAGTCCCACAGGGTGGGCCTACGAGCAGTACTTC
v_gene: TRBV12-3/TRBV12-4; d_gene: -; abundance: -; j_gene: TRBJ1-2; CDR3aa: CASSPGHQVGYTF; CDR3nt: TGTGCCAGCAGTCCAGGACACCAGGTGGGCTACACCTTC
v_gene: TRBV7-3; d_gene: TRBD1; abundance: -; j_gene: TRBJ2-1; CDR3aa: CASSFDRVHNEQFF; CDR3nt: TGTGCCAGCAGCTTCGACAGGGTACACAATGAGCAGTTCTTC
v_gene: TRBV7-2; d_gene: TRBD1; abundance: -; j_gene: TRBJ1-1; CDR3aa: CASSSSTGIGTEAFF; CDR3nt: TGTGCCAGCAGCTCCTCGACAGGGATAGGAACTGAAGCTTTCTTT
v_gene: TRBV7-2; d_gene: TRBD1; abundance: few; j_gene: TRBJ2-7; CDR3aa: CASSRDRDLGEQYF; CDR3nt: TGTGCCAGCAGCCGGGACAGGGACTTGGGCGAGCAGTACTTC
v_gene: TRBV9; d_gene: TRBD1; abundance: -; j_gene: TRBJ1-5; CDR3aa: CASSATGDQPQHF; CDR3nt: TGTGCCAGCAGCGCTACAGGGGATCAGCCCCAGCATTTT
v_gene: TRBV5-1; d_gene: TRBD1; abundance: -; j_gene: TRBJ2-7; CDR3aa: CASSLLDRESQYF; CDR3nt: TGCGCCAGCAGCTTGCTAGACAGGGAGTCCCAGTACTTC
v_gene: TRBV30; d_gene: TRBD1; abundance: -; j_gene: TRBJ1-1; CDR3aa: CAWSTDRVTMNTEAFF; CDR3nt: TGTGCCTGGAGCACGGACAGGGTTACTATGAACACTGAAGCTTTCTTT
v_gene: TRBV19; d_gene: -; abundance: -; j_gene: TRBJ2-1; CDR3aa: CASSMRGQATQSSYNEQFF; CDR3nt: TGTGCCAGTAGTATGCGGGGTCAAGCCACCCAGTCCTCCTACAATGAGCAGTTCTTC
v_gene: TRBV7-2; d_gene: TRBD2; abundance: -; j_gene: TRBJ2-3; CDR3aa: CASSKQFLSGGRTDTQYF; CDR3nt: TGTGCCAGCAGCAAGCAATTTCTTAGCGGGGGGAGGACAGATACGCAGTATTTT
v_gene: TRBV2; d_gene: TRBD1; abundance: -; j_gene: TRBJ1-4; CDR3aa: CASRLRDREAKLFF; CDR3nt: TGTGCCAGCAGACTCCGGGACAGGGAGGCAAAACTGTTTTTT
v_gene: TRBV18; d_gene: TRBD1; abundance: once; j_gene: TRBJ2-5; CDR3aa: CASSPLRQGTETQYF; CDR3nt: TGTGCCAGCTCACCACTGAGACAGGGGACAGAGACCCAGTACTTC
v_gene: TRBV7-2; d_gene: TRBD2; abundance: once; j_gene: TRBJ2-1; CDR3aa: CASSASTSGLSNEQFF; CDR3nt: TGTGCCAGCAGCGCGTCGACTAGCGGGCTATCCAATGAGCAGTTCTTC
v_gene: TRBV9; d_gene: -; abundance: -; j_gene: TRBJ1-1; CDR3aa: CASSEERMNTEAFF; CDR3nt: TGTGCCAGCAGCGAGGAGCGAATGAACACTGAAGCTTTCTTT
v_gene: TRBV12-3/TRBV12-4; d_gene: -; abundance: -; j_gene: TRBJ1-3; CDR3aa: CASTPLRGNTIYF; CDR3nt: TGTGCCAGCACGCCTCTCCGGGGAAACACCATATATTTT
v_gene: TRBV19; d_gene: -; abundance: -; j_gene: TRBJ1-5; CDR3aa: CASKRQGGQPQHF; CDR3nt: TGTGCCAGTAAACGGCAGGGAGGTCAGCCCCAGCATTTT
v_gene: TRBV30; d_gene: TRBD2; abundance: -; j_gene: TRBJ2-7; CDR3aa: CAWRRTSGHSYEQYF; CDR3nt: TGTGCCTGGAGGCGGACTAGCGGACACTCCTACGAGCAGTACTTC